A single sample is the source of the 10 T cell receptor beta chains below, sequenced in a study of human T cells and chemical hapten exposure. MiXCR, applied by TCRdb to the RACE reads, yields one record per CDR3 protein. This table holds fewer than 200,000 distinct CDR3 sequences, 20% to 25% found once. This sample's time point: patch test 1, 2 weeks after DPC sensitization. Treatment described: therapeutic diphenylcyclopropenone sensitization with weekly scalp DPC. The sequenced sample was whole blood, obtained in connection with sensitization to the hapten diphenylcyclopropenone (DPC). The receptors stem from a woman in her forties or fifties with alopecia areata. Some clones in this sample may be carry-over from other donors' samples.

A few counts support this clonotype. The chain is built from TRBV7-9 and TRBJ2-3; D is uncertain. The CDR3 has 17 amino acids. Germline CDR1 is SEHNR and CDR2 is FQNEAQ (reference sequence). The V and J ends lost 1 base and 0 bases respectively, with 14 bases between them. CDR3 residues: CASSLDFVTPSTDTQYF. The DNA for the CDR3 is TGTGCCAGCAGCTTAGATTTTGTAACACCTAGCACAGATACGCAGTATTTT.

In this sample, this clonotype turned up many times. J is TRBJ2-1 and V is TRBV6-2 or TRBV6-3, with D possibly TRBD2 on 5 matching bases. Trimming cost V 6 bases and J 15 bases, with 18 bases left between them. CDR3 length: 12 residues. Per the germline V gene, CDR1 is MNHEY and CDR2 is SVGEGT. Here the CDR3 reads CASSATGNPGFF. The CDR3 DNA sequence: TGTGCCAGCAGCGCTACCGGGAACCCCGGGTTCTTC.

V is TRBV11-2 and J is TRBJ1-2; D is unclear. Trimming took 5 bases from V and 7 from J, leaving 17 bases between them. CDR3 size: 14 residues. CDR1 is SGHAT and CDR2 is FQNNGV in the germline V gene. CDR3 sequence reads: CASSPLKGKVGYTF. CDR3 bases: TGTGCCAGCAGCCCCCTTAAAGGGAAGGTTGGCTACACCTTC.

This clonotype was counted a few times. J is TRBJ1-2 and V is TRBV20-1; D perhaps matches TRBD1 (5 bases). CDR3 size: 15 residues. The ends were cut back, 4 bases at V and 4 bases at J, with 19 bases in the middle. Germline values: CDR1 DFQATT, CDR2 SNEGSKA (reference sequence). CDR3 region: CSATRQTPSPYGYTF. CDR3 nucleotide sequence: TGCAGTGCTACCAGACAGACTCCCTCCCCCTATGGCTACACCTTC.

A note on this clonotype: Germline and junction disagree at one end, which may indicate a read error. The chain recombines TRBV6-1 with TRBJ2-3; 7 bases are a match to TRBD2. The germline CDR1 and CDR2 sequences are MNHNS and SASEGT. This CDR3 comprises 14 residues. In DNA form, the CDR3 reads TGTGCCACCCTCCGACTAGCAAACACAGATCCGCAGTATTTT. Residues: CATLRLANTDPQYF.

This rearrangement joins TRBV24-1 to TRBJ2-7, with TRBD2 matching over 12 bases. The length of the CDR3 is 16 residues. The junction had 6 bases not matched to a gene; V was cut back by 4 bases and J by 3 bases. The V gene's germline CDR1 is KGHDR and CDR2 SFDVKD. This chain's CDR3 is CATSDPTTSGSYEQYF. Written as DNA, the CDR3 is TGTGCCACCAGTGACCCAACGACTAGCGGGAGCTACGAGCAGTACTTC.

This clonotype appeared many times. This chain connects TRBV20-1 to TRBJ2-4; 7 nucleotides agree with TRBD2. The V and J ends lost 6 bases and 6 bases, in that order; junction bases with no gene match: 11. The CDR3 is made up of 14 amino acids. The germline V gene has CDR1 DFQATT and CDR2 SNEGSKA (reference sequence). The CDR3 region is CSAPGGGRRNIQYF. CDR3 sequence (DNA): TGCAGTGCCCCCGGAGGCGGGAGAAGAAACATTCAGTACTTC.

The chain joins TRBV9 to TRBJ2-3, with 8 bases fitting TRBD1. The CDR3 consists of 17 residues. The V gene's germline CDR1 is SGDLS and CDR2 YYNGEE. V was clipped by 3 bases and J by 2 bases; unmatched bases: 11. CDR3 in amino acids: CASSESSGTGITDTQYF. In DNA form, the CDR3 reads TGTGCCAGCAGCGAGTCCTCCGGGACAGGCATCACAGATACGCAGTATTTT.

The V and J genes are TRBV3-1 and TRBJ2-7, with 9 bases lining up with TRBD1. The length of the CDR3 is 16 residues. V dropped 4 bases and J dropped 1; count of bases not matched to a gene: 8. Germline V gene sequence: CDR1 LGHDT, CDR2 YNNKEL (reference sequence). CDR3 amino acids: CASSPFTGTGSYEQYF. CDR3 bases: TGTGCCAGCAGCCCCTTTACCGGGACAGGGTCCTACGAGCAGTACTTC.

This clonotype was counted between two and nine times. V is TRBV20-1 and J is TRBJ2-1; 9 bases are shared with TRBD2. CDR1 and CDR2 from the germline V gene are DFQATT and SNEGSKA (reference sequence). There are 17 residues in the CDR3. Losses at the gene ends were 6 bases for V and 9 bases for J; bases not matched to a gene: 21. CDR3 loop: CSASLPRGAGGGSEQFF. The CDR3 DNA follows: TGCAGTGCAAGCCTACCCCGTGGAGCGGGAGGTGGGTCTGAGCAGTTCTTC.